The 18 T cell receptor beta chains in this list originate from one sample, sequenced in a study of T cell clonality in common variable immunodeficiency (dated by TCRdb to about 2015). Findings and caveats that apply to the study as a whole: Reportedly, TCRbeta sequences from CVID had fewer deletions and N-nucleotide insertions, and highly modified clones with 13 or more V deletions were absent from CVID.

Libraries were constructed by the immunoSEQ multiplex PCR assay. Entries here come from immuneACCESS through TCRdb and include only in-frame sequences with V and J called. Some clones fail to appear in such tables; in the studies checked, an unresolved V gene covers under half of the shortfall, and the cause of the remainder is unknown. The table puts 10,000 to 13,000 clones in this sample, none counted just once. The leading ten clones occupy about 6.1% of the sample. These receptors' targets are unknown. The sequenced material came from peripheral blood mononuclear cells. The receptors come from a human donor with common variable immunodeficiency.

This clone counts as medium-sized. The read stops 3 residues short of the end of the CDR3; the missing end is completed from the germline J gene. This chain links TRBV5-5 with TRBJ2-4; 7 positions agree with TRBD1. CDR3 length: 14 residues. The germline V gene has CDR1 SGHKS and CDR2 YYEKEE (reference sequence). The covered CDR3 bases are TGTGCCAGCAGCTTGGGAGGGCACGCAGGGGGT. Protein sequence: CASSLGGHAGG. The full CDR3 protein is CASSLGGHAGGQYF.

As regards this clone: The read ends 3 residues before the CDR3 terminus; that terminus is restored from the germline J gene. The chain recombines TRBV30 with TRBJ2-4; D unresolved. Trimming pared 3 bases from V and 6 bases from J, leaving 9 bases between. The CDR3 is 12 residues long. The germline gives CDR1 GTSNPN, CDR2 SVGIG (reference sequence). This chain's CDR3 is CAWSVVVNIQYF. CDR3 DNA, as far as it was read: TGTGCCTGGAGCGTGGTAGTAAACATT.

The table lists this clone with a few counts. The CDR3 end falls 3 residues outside the read, so it is completed with the germline J gene. The chain couples TRBV30 to TRBJ2-7; 8 bases match TRBD1. This CDR3 comprises 14 residues. V lost 5 bases, J lost 1 base, and 7 bases stayed unmatched. Germline lookup yields CDR1 GTSNPN and CDR2 SVGIG (reference sequence). Incomplete CDR3 DNA: TGTGCCTGGGGCGTAACAGGGGGTTCCTACGAG. This codes for CAWGVTGGSYE. From start to end, the CDR3 is CAWGVTGGSYEQYF.

This clone was recorded a few times. The read ends 3 residues early relative to the CDR3; the germline J gene fills the gap. The chain joins TRBV5-1 to TRBJ1-5; TRBD1 aligns across 8 bases. This CDR3 has 15 residues. The germline V gene has CDR1 SGHRS and CDR2 YFSETQ. With V trimmed by 3 bases and J by 3 bases, 5 bases remained unmatched. The CDR3: CASSSTGDPNQPQHF. CDR3 DNA (partial): TGCGCCAGCAGCTCGACAGGGGACCCCAATCAGCCC.

With respect to this clone: The read finishes 3 residues shy of the CDR3 end, and the germline J gene is used to complete it. The chain recombines TRBV6-2 or TRBV6-3 with TRBJ2-5; 11 nucleotides align to TRBD2. The germline CDR1 and CDR2 sequences are MNHEY and SVGEGT. V gave up 4 bases and J gave up 3 bases; unmatched junction bases: 7. The CDR3 consists of 16 residues. CDR3 in amino acids: CASSWGLAGGEETQYF. The sequenced part of the CDR3 DNA is TGTGCCAGCAGTTGGGGTCTAGCGGGAGGTGAAGAGACC.

A note on this clone: The missing CDR3 end, 3 residues past where the read stops, is filled in from the germline J gene. This sequence joins TRBV19 and TRBJ2-7; 12 bases line up with TRBD2. Losses at the gene ends were 3 bases for V and 6 bases for J; bases not matched to a gene: 9. Per the germline V gene, CDR1 is LNHDA and CDR2 is SQIVND (reference sequence). The CDR3 runs to 16 residues. The part of the CDR3 DNA that was read is TGTGCCAGTAGTATGCCTAGCGGGAGGGGGGACCGCGAG. Amino acid sequence: CASSMPSGRGDRE. The whole CDR3 is CASSMPSGRGDREQYF.

Judged by abundance, this clone is medium-sized (0.01 to 0.1%). Read sequence stops 3 residues before the CDR3 end, and the germline J gene provides the missing end. The V gene is TRBV20-1, the J gene TRBJ2-3; a weak D match, TRBD1 (7 bases). Trimming removed 1 base from V and 7 bases from J, with 24 bases in between. Looked up from germline, CDR1 is DFQATT and CDR2 is SNEGSKA (reference sequence). This CDR3 has 17 residues. The CDR3: CSARGRQGLEGSNTQYF. The covered CDR3 bases are TGCAGTGCTAGAGGAAGACAGGGTCTGGAGGGTTCGAATACG.

This clone counts as medium-sized. The read comes to an end 3 residues before the CDR3 does, leaving the germline J gene to fill in the end. The same CDR3 also results from other DNA sequences found in this sample. The rearrangement uses TRBV29-1 and TRBJ2-5; unclear D gene. The CDR3 has 12 amino acids. Germline assignment: CDR1 SQVTM and CDR2 ANQGSEA. Trimming cost V 2 bases and J 2 bases, with 6 bases left between them. Partial CDR3 DNA: TGCAGCGTTGAATGGCAACAAGAGACC. It codes for CSVEWQQET. The full CDR3 reads CSVEWQQETQYF.

In this sample, this clone turned up a few times. The read ends 3 residues early relative to the CDR3; the germline J gene fills the gap. J is TRBJ2-3 and V is TRBV30; TRBD1 aligns across 11 bases. The V segment lost 1 base and the J segment 2 bases; nucleotides outside the gene matches: 5. Per germline, CDR1 GTSNPN and CDR2 SVGIG (reference sequence). This CDR3 has 16 residues. The CDR3 reads CAWSGGTGGSTDTQYF. The CDR3 bases that were read are TGTGCCTGGAGTGGGGGGACAGGGGGTTCCACAGATACG.

A note on this clone: Read sequence stops 3 residues before the CDR3 end, and the germline J gene provides the missing end. V and J are TRBV19 and TRBJ2-2; the match to TRBD1 covers 9 bases. The CDR3 is 16 amino acids. J gave up 7 bases and V 1 base, and 7 bases lay outside the gene matches. Germline lookup yields CDR1 LNHDA and CDR2 SQIVND (reference sequence). This chain's CDR3 is CASSIGDRASYGELFF. Partial CDR3 DNA: TGTGCCAGTAGTATAGGGGACAGGGCATCGTACGGGGAG.

Concerning this clone: The read gets to within 3 residues of the CDR3 end, and the germline J gene fills in the rest. This chain links TRBV30 with TRBJ2-7; 12 bases align to TRBD2. The CDR3 covers 16 residues. CDR1 is GTSNPN, CDR2 SVGIG, per germline (reference sequence). The junction had 8 bases not matched to a gene; V was cut back by 3 bases and J by 2 bases. The CDR3 DNA, read in part, is TGTGCCTGGAGGTCTACAGGACTAGCGGGGACCTACGAG. This gives the protein CAWRSTGLAGTYE. The full CDR3 protein reads CAWRSTGLAGTYEQYF.

Of note for this clone: Read data end 3 residues before the CDR3 end; the end is taken from the germline J gene. The chain has TRBV19 and TRBJ2-1; TRBD2 aligns across 8 bases. Losses at the gene ends were 3 bases for V and 8 bases for J; bases not matched to a gene: 6. This CDR3 contains 14 residues. Germline V lookup: CDR1 LNHDA, CDR2 SQIVND (reference sequence). This CDR3 reads CASSMEAGVHEQFF. The CDR3 bases that were read are TGTGCCAGTAGTATGGAAGCGGGAGTTCATGAG.

The table lists this clone with a few counts. The read ends 3 residues shy of where the CDR3 ends; the end is completed using the germline J gene. J is TRBJ2-7 and V is TRBV7-2; D perhaps matches TRBD1 (9 bases). Trimming removed 5 bases from V and 2 bases from J, with 16 bases in between. This CDR3 has 15 residues. Germline V CDR1 and CDR2: SGHTA, FQGNSA. CDR3 DNA (partial): TGTGCCAGCAGCCCGGGGGGGACAGGGACCTACGAG. This gives the protein CASSPGGTGTYE. The complete CDR3 protein is CASSPGGTGTYEQYF.

The sample holds many counts of this clone. The read stops 3 residues short of the end of the CDR3; the missing end is completed from the germline J gene. The V call is TRBV6-2 or TRBV6-3, the J call TRBJ1-1; D is possibly TRBD1 (6 bases). Trimming removed 4 bases at V and 0 bases at J, with 18 bases between. The germline V gene encodes CDR1 MNHEY and CDR2 SVGEGT. The CDR3 covers 17 residues. The CDR3 sequence: CASSLSRRTDMNTEAFF. The covered CDR3 bases are TGTGCCAGCAGTTTGAGTCGGCGGACAGATATGAACACTGAA.

Comments on this clone: Coverage ceases 3 residues before the CDR3 finishes, and the germline J gene fills in the end. V gene TRBV30 combines with J gene TRBJ1-5; D gene unclear. CDR1 is GTSNPN and CDR2 is SVGIG in the germline V gene (reference sequence). The length of the CDR3 is 13 residues. The V end was cut by 5 bases, the J end by 7 bases, with 15 bases between. Here the CDR3 reads CAWADILGQPQHF. CDR3 bases read: TGTGCCTGGGCCGACATTCTGGGCCAGCCC.

There are many counts of this clone. Read sequence stops 3 residues before the CDR3 end, and the germline J gene provides the missing end. V gene TRBV7-3 combines with J gene TRBJ2-1; possible D gene TRBD2, 7 bases. This CDR3 has 17 residues. CDR1 and CDR2 (germline): SGHTA, FQGTGA. V lost 5 bases and J lost 5, with 22 bases in between. CDR3 sequence: CASSQPGAAGRDNEQFF. The CDR3 bases that were read are TGTGCCAGCAGCCAACCAGGGGCAGCGGGGCGAGACAATGAG. The whole variable domain, remainder taken from reference TRBV7-3 and TRBJ2-1, is GAGVSQTPSNKVTEKGKYVELRCDPISGHTALYWYRQSLGQGPEFLIYFQGTGAADDSGLPNDRFFAVRPEGSVSTLKIQRTERGDSAVYLCASSQPGAAGRDNEQFFGPGTRLTVL.

This clone is medium-sized in the sample. The read ends 3 residues before the CDR3 terminus; that terminus is restored from the germline J gene. The rearrangement joins TRBV20-1 to TRBJ2-7; tentatively, D is TRBD1 (6 bases). The CDR3 contains 14 residues. V gave up 3 bases and J gave up 2 bases, with 14 bases separating them. Germline CDR1 DFQATT, CDR2 SNEGSKA (reference sequence). Here the CDR3 reads CSASKTGNAYEQYF. CDR3 DNA, as far as it was read: TGCAGTGCTAGCAAAACAGGGAACGCCTACGAG.

The sample holds a few counts of this clone. With the read ending 3 residues before the CDR3 end, the germline J gene is used to fill in that end. The rearrangement uses TRBV19 and TRBJ2-7; D gene uncertain. The CDR3 has 13 amino acids. Trimming shortened V by 4 bases and J by 1 base, and 8 bases separated the two germline ends. Germline assignment: CDR1 LNHDA and CDR2 SQIVND (reference sequence). CDR3 protein: CASSSGWSYEQYF. Incomplete CDR3 DNA: TGTGCCAGTAGTAGCGGTTGGTCCTACGAG.